This is a list of T cell receptor beta chains from one sample in a study of T cells after yellow fever vaccination. TCRdb analysed the 5' RACE reads with MiXCR anew, one entry per CDR3 protein. The table records some 420,000 distinct CDR3 sequences, around 20% of them present only once. Here the sequenced sample was PBMCs, taken before the yellow fever booster vaccination. These receptors were taken from a man between 18 and 29 years old who received the YFV17D yellow fever vaccine. The CDR3 runs from the conserved cysteine through the conserved F or W. A D gene is named only where the DNA matches it firmly. Clone sizes are given selectively: once, few, many, or a class where the clone is expanded.

TRBV29-1,TRBJ2-3,NA,NA,CSVEAGVDTQYF,TGCAGCGTTGAAGCGGGGGTGGATACGCAGTATTTT
TRBV27,TRBJ2-3,TRBD2,few,CASSFLAGGATQYF,TGTGCCAGCAGTTTTCTAGCGGGGGGGGCTACGCAGTATTTT
TRBV6-1,TRBJ2-3,NA,NA,CASSEGHLTTDTQYF,TGTGCCAGCAGTGAAGGTCACCTGACCACAGATACGCAGTATTTT
TRBV10-3,TRBJ2-5,NA,few,CAISESPSLETQYF,TGTGCCATCAGTGAGTCACCGTCGTTGGAGACCCAGTACTTC
TRBV29-1,TRBJ1-2,NA,NA,CSVEAGGGYTF,TGCAGCGTTGAAGCTGGGGGTGGCTACACCTTC
TRBV4-1,TRBJ2-7,NA,NA,CASSQGRVAVTSYEQYF,TGCGCCAGCAGCCAGGGGCGAGTGGCGGTAACCTCCTACGAGCAGTACTTC
TRBV9,TRBJ2-3,NA,NA,CASSVLVGTDTQYF,TGTGCCAGCAGCGTTTTGGTGGGCACAGATACGCAGTATTTT
TRBV7-2,TRBJ2-7,TRBD1,few,CASSLGQGVGYEQYF,TGTGCCAGCAGCTTAGGACAGGGGGTAGGCTACGAGCAGTACTTC
TRBV12-3/TRBV12-4,TRBJ1-1,NA,NA,CASKRGGGNTEAFF,TGTGCCAGCAAGAGGGGAGGCGGGAACACTGAAGCTTTCTTT
TRBV7-9,TRBJ2-3,NA,NA,CASSSRLAAKGDTQYF,TGTGCCAGCAGCTCCCGTCTAGCAGCCAAGGGAGATACGCAGTATTTT
TRBV29-1,TRBJ1-5,NA,many,CSVGDTPQPQHF,TGCAGCGTTGGGGACACCCCTCAGCCCCAGCATTTT
TRBV20-1,TRBJ2-6,NA,few,CSARRGSGANVLTF,TGCAGTGCTAGAAGGGGAAGCGGGGCCAACGTCCTGACTTTC
TRBV12-5,TRBJ2-3,NA,few,CASGSGTSSTDTQYF,TGTGCTAGTGGTTCCGGGACATCTAGCACAGATACGCAGTATTTT
TRBV11-2,TRBJ2-5,TRBD2,NA,CASSPKAGGYETQYF,TGTGCCAGCAGCCCAAAAGCGGGGGGGTATGAGACCCAGTACTTC
TRBV7-6,TRBJ1-6,NA,few,CASSLGGRRASPLHF,TGTGCCAGCAGCTTAGGGGGACGGCGCGCCTCACCCCTCCACTTT
TRBV18,TRBJ2-7,TRBD1,NA,CASSPTGDGAYEQYF,TGTGCCAGCTCACCGACAGGGGATGGGGCCTACGAGCAGTACTTC
TRBV7-2,TRBJ2-6,NA,NA,CASMQGSGANVLTF,TGTGCCAGCATGCAGGGTTCTGGGGCCAACGTCCTGACTTTC
TRBV12-3/TRBV12-4,TRBJ1-5,TRBD1,few,CASSLRRGLHQPQHF,TGTGCCAGCAGTCTGCGCAGGGGGTTACATCAGCCCCAGCATTTT
TRBV7-2,TRBJ2-3,TRBD2,many,CASSLARSGGTDTQYF,TGTGCCAGCAGCTTAGCGCGGAGCGGGGGTACAGATACGCAGTATTTT
TRBV11-2,TRBJ2-5,TRBD2,few,CASSSAEGGWQETQYF,TGTGCCAGCAGCTCAGCGGAGGGAGGGTGGCAAGAGACCCAGTACTTC
TRBV28,TRBJ2-5,TRBD2,few,CASRKTAGGLETQYF,TGTGCCAGCAGGAAGACAGCGGGGGGCCTAGAGACCCAGTACTTC
TRBV11-2,TRBJ1-1,NA,NA,CASSLDYRSGAFF,TGTGCCAGCAGCTTAGACTACAGGTCGGGGGCTTTCTTT
TRBV12-3/TRBV12-4,TRBJ1-1,NA,few,CATTRQVNTEAFF,TGTGCCACAACAAGACAGGTGAACACTGAAGCTTTCTTT
TRBV9,TRBJ2-3,NA,NA,CASSPLWGSSTDTQYF,TGTGCCAGCAGCCCCCTTTGGGGTTCTAGCACAGATACGCAGTATTTT
TRBV6-2/TRBV6-3,TRBJ1-1,TRBD1,few,CASDREEGTEAFF,TGTGCCAGCGACAGGGAGGAAGGGACTGAAGCTTTCTTT
TRBV24-1,TRBJ2-2,NA,many,CATSGVRDTTGELFF,TGTGCCACCAGTGGTGTCCGGGACACAACCGGGGAGCTGTTTTTT
TRBV5-1,TRBJ2-1,NA,few,CASSLGLDFGGEQFF,TGCGCCAGCAGCTTGGGACTAGACTTCGGGGGAGAGCAGTTCTTC
TRBV19,TRBJ2-1,NA,few,CASSMGVRGQFF,TGTGCCAGTAGTATGGGGGTTCGTGGGCAGTTCTTC
TRBV5-6,TRBJ2-2,NA,few,CASSLVWGDARTGELFF,TGTGCCAGCAGCTTGGTTTGGGGGGATGCGCGGACCGGGGAGCTGTTTTTT
TRBV20-1,TRBJ2-7,NA,few,CSARVSLSYEQYF,TGCAGTGCTAGGGTCAGTCTCTCCTACGAGCAGTACTTC
TRBV5-5,TRBJ2-3,NA,few,CASKYTDTQYF,TGTGCCAGCAAATACACAGATACGCAGTATTTT